Listed here are 29 T cell receptor beta chains from one sample, sequenced in a study of shared clonotypes between healthy human individuals. Clones were read by immunoSEQ multiplex PCR, and TCRdb kept only the in-frame ones, dropping some. Counted here are more than 2 million clones, 95% occurring once; the ten biggest clones make up 0.1% to 0.15%. Sequencing used naive CD4+ T cells sorted from blood. Documented subset: CD45RA+ positively selected. These receptors were collected from a man aged 18-30 years in good health.

For this clone: The DNA is left out, because the CDR3 cannot be placed on it with certainty; the CDR3 is given as TCRdb lists it. V is TRBV7-9 and J is TRBJ2-2; TRBD1, the table's D call, lacks a check against the DNA. The CDR3 spans 16 residues, counting both ends. The germline CDR1 and CDR2 sequences are SEHNR and FQNEAQ (reference sequence). CDR3 loop: CASSFGPGPYTGELFF.

This clone has a single count. Other nucleotide sequences in the sample specify the same CDR3. This chain joins TRBV19 and TRBJ2-7; 8 nucleotides agree with TRBD1. The germline CDR1 and CDR2 sequences are LNHDA and SQIVND (reference sequence). With V trimmed by 4 bases and J by 2 bases, 4 bases remained unmatched. This CDR3 is built from 14 residues. The CDR3, as DNA: TGTGCCAGTAGTAAAACAGGGGGTCCCTACGAGCAGTACTTC. Its translation is CASSKTGGPYEQYF.

The chain employs TRBV25-1 and TRBJ2-5; D is perhaps TRBD1 or TRBD2 (6 bases each). The germline V gene has CDR1 MGHDK and CDR2 SYGVNS. Trimming took off 4 bases at V and 6 bases at J, with 9 bases between the two ends. CDR3 length: 12 residues. The CDR3 DNA is TGTGCCAGCAGTGCGGGGGCTAAGACCCAGTACTTC. Translation: CASSAGAKTQYF.

The rearrangement joins TRBV13 to TRBJ1-6; TRBD1 matches at 8 bases. Germline V gives CDR1 PRHDT, CDR2 FYEKMQ (reference sequence). The CDR3 spans 17 residues. Trimming at V came to 1 base and at J to 7 bases, leaving 9 bases not matched to a gene. In DNA, the CDR3 is TGTGCCAGCAGCTTAGTGGCAGGGGGCGCTCGAAATTCACCCCTCCACTTT. Its protein product is CASSLVAGGARNSPLHF.

V gene TRBV5-1 combines with J gene TRBJ2-4; D is uncertain. Per germline, CDR1 SGHRS and CDR2 YFSETQ. The CDR3 totals 14 residues. Trimming removed 6 bases from V and 2 bases from J, with 12 bases in between. CDR3 sequence: CASNQGFSKNIQYF. The CDR3, as DNA: TGCGCCAGCAACCAAGGGTTTTCCAAAAACATTCAGTACTTC.

The J gene is TRBJ2-3, the V gene TRBV7-8; D gene unclear. The CDR3 contains 12 residues. Trimming pared 5 bases from V and 5 bases from J, leaving 8 bases between. Germline CDR1 reads SGHVS; CDR2 reads FQNEAQ. DNA for the CDR3: TGTGCCAGCAGCCTGACGGAAGATACGCAGTATTTT. Translating it yields CASSLTEDTQYF.

This chain connects TRBV4-1 to TRBJ1-6, with D unresolved. The CDR3 consists of 17 residues. V lost 1 base, J lost 1 base, and 11 bases lay in between. The germline V gene encodes CDR1 MGHRA and CDR2 YSYEKL. CDR3 region: CASSQGLSRSYNSPLHF. CDR3 DNA: TGCGCCAGCAGCCAAGGACTAAGCAGGTCCTATAATTCACCCCTCCACTTT.

The V call is TRBV30, the J call TRBJ2-7, with D perhaps given as TRBD1 or TRBD2 (5 bases each). CDR3 length: 13 residues. Trimming took off 5 bases at V and 2 bases at J, with 13 bases between the two ends. Germline V CDR1 and CDR2: GTSNPN, SVGIG (reference sequence). DNA of the CDR3: TGTGCCTGGTATTTTGGGGGAACCTACGAGCAGTACTTC. It yields the protein CAWYFGGTYEQYF.

The DNA for the CDR3 is TGCGCCAGCAGCCCTGCGCCCCAGGGCCAAGAGACCCAGTACTTC. This translates into CASSPAPQGQETQYF. The chain employs TRBV5-1 and TRBJ2-5, with D possibly being TRBD1 (5 bases). Germline V gene lookup returns CDR1 SGHRS and CDR2 YFSETQ. The CDR3 totals 15 residues. Between the trimmed V and J ends, which lost 4 bases and 1 base, there was a span of 14 bases.

This chain links TRBV9 with TRBJ2-7; D gene ambiguous. V was pared by 0 bases and J by 0 bases, with 10 bases between. The CDR3 is made up of 15 amino acids. The germline CDR1 and CDR2 sequences are SGDLS and YYNGEE. Here the CDR3 DNA reads TGTGCCAGCAGCGTAGGATTCGGCAGCTCCTACGAGCAGTACTTC. It yields the protein CASSVGFGSSYEQYF. Combining the CDR3 with reference TRBV9 and TRBJ2-7 gives the whole variable domain DSGVTQTPKHLITATGQRVTLRCSPRSGDLSVYWYQQSLDQGLQFLIQYYNGEERAKGNILERFSAQQFPDLHSELNLSSLELGDSALYFCASSVGFGSSYEQYFGPGTRLTVT.

The V gene is TRBV5-5, the J gene TRBJ2-4, with no clear D. Germline-derived CDR1 and CDR2 are SGHKS and YYEKEE (reference sequence). With 3 bases removed from V and 1 base from J, the gap between germline ends came to 14 bases. The length of the CDR3 is 16 residues. This CDR3 reads CASSSEWDSAKNIQYF. In nucleotides, the CDR3 is TGTGCCAGCAGCTCCGAGTGGGATTCGGCCAAAAACATTCAGTACTTC.

The chain employs TRBV7-2 and TRBJ2-7, with 8 bases aligning to TRBD2. CDR1 SGHTA and CDR2 FQGNSA come from the germline V gene. The CDR3 loop spans 15 amino acids. V shed 4 bases, J shed 5 bases, and the junction held 10 bases outside the gene matches. Written as DNA, the CDR3 is TGTGCCAGCAGCTCCCTCCCAGCGGGAGTAAACGAGCAGTACTTC. Amino acid sequence: CASSSLPAGVNEQYF.

The chain recombines TRBV7-6 with TRBJ2-1; TRBD2 matches at 8 bases. Germline V gene lookup returns CDR1 SGHVS and CDR2 FNYEAQ. V shed 2 bases, J shed 2 bases, and the junction held 11 bases outside the gene matches. CDR3 size: 18 residues. CDR3: CASSLPAGGAGAYNEQFF. Here the CDR3 DNA reads TGTGCCAGCAGCTTACCCGCGGGGGGAGCCGGGGCCTACAATGAGCAGTTCTTC.

J is TRBJ2-1 and V is TRBV10-3; 8 bases fit TRBD2. The CDR3 runs to 15 residues. Germline V CDR1 and CDR2: ENHRY, SYGVKD. V lost 4 bases to trimming and J lost 4 bases; unmatched junction nucleotides: 6. CDR3 protein: CAISAQSGSYNEQFF. The CDR3 coding sequence is TGTGCCATCAGTGCCCAAAGCGGGAGTTACAATGAGCAGTTCTTC.

This chain uses TRBV5-1 with TRBJ1-5; 7 bases line up with TRBD1. Trimming cost V 4 bases and J 2 bases; bases outside gene matches: 6. This CDR3 is 15 amino acids long. Germline-derived CDR1 and CDR2 are SGHRS and YFSETQ. The CDR3 reads CASSQGGSGNQPQHF. Written as DNA, the CDR3 is TGCGCCAGCAGCCAAGGGGGCTCAGGCAATCAGCCCCAGCATTTT.

This chain joins TRBV5-1 and TRBJ2-1, with unresolved D. V was pared by 0 bases and J by 4 bases, with 14 bases between. Germline loops: CDR1 SGHRS, CDR2 YFSETQ. The CDR3 totals 16 residues. The CDR3 is CASSLVGLELYNEQFF. The CDR3 nucleotides are TGCGCCAGCAGCTTGGTCGGGTTGGAGCTTTACAATGAGCAGTTCTTC.

The CDR3 protein is CASSYGPAENEQFF. In DNA form, the CDR3 reads TGTGCCAGCAGTTACGGGCCCGCGGAGAATGAGCAGTTCTTC. The gene calls are TRBV6-5 and TRBJ2-1; D uncertain. The V gene's germline CDR1 is MNHEY and CDR2 SVGAGI. This CDR3 has 14 residues. V was trimmed by 2 bases and J by 7 bases, leaving 12 bases between them.

This clone was seen once. V usage is TRBV28 and J usage is TRBJ2-7; possible D gene TRBD1, 6 bases. Germline CDR1 is MDHEN and CDR2 is SYDVKM. The CDR3 is made up of 14 amino acids. V was shortened by 3 bases and J by 2 bases, with 11 bases between the two germline ends. CDR3 protein: CASSLGTQPYEQYF. Here the CDR3 DNA reads TGTGCCAGCAGTTTGGGGACACAACCCTACGAGCAGTACTTC.

The chain recombines TRBV21-1 with TRBJ2-7; the DNA was not used to check the table's D call, TRBD2. TRBV21-1 is recorded as a pseudogene. There are 13 residues in the CDR3. CDR3 sequence: CASSRFGRGEQYF. CDR3 in DNA: TGTGCCAGCAGCCGATTCGGACGGGGCGAGCAGTACTTC.

J is TRBJ1-2 and V is TRBV2; D gene unclear. The CDR3 contains 15 residues. Germline CDR1 and CDR2: SNHLY and FYNNEI. V was trimmed by 4 bases and J by 1 base, leaving 13 bases between them. As DNA, the CDR3 is TGTGCCAGCAGTGGGGCAGCATCCTTTAACTATGGCTACACCTTC. This encodes CASSGAASFNYGYTF.

The rearrangement uses TRBV2 and TRBJ2-1; 11 bases agree with TRBD2. The CDR3 has 15 amino acids. Trimming removed 3 bases from V and 9 bases from J; junction bases left unmatched: 7. Germline V gene sequence: CDR1 SNHLY, CDR2 FYNNEI. In nucleotides, the CDR3 is TGTGCCAGCAGTGACCGGACTAGCGGGCGCATTGAGCAGTTCTTC. As protein: CASSDRTSGRIEQFF.

The chain carries TRBV5-6 and TRBJ1-6, with D possibly being TRBD1 (5 bases). CDR1 is SGHDT, CDR2 YYEEEE, per germline. Trimming shortened V by 0 bases and J by 5 bases, and 15 bases separated the two germline ends. The CDR3 is made up of 17 amino acids. CDR3 DNA sequence: TGTGCCAGCAGCTTGGCACTCGACAGCGGTAATAATTCACCCCTCCACTTT. Translation: CASSLALDSGNNSPLHF.

The chain combines TRBV6-5 with TRBJ1-6; 8 nucleotides align to TRBD1. V was pared by 5 bases and J by 7 bases, with 7 bases of the junction left unmatched. In germline, CDR1 is MNHEY, CDR2 SVGAGI. The length of the CDR3 is 15 residues. Here the CDR3 reads CASSPLDRVNSPLHF. CDR3 sequence (DNA): TGTGCCAGCAGTCCGCTGGACAGGGTAAATTCACCCCTCCACTTT.

The chain has TRBV28 and TRBJ2-1; D is ambiguous. The germline V gene has CDR1 MDHEN and CDR2 SYDVKM. The CDR3 runs to 15 residues. Deletions cut 5 bases from V and 2 bases from J, with 13 bases between. DNA of the CDR3: TGTGCCAGCAGTCTCGTGGTACGGCCCTACAATGAGCAGTTCTTC. It encodes CASSLVVRPYNEQFF.

The rearrangement links TRBV7-9 to TRBJ2-2; tentatively, D is TRBD1 (6 bases). The germline V and J ends were trimmed by 9 bases and 2 bases, with 10 bases remaining between them. Looked up from germline, CDR1 is SEHNR and CDR2 is FQNEAQ (reference sequence). This CDR3 spans 13 amino acids. The CDR3 loop reads CARRGGNTGELFF. DNA for the CDR3: TGTGCCAGGCGAGGGGGAAACACCGGGGAGCTGTTTTTT.

Comments on this clone: The identical CDR3 is also encoded by other nucleotide sequences in the sample. V is TRBV2 and J is TRBJ2-2; D perhaps matches TRBD1 (7 bases). Trimming shortened V by 4 bases and J by 3 bases, and 12 bases separated the two germline ends. The germline V gene has CDR1 SNHLY and CDR2 FYNNEI. The CDR3 totals 15 residues. The CDR3 bases are TGTGCCAGCAGTGTGGCAGGGGGGTACACCGGGGAGCTGTTTTTT. Its translation: CASSVAGGYTGELFF.

This clone was found a few times. The rearrangement links TRBV19 to TRBJ1-5, with a weak D call TRBD1 (5 bases). The germline V gene encodes CDR1 LNHDA and CDR2 SQIVND (reference sequence). This CDR3 region has 15 residues. V lost 1 base and J 3 bases, leaving 10 bases between the germline ends. CDR3 DNA: TGTGCCAGTAGTATAGTTAAGGGACTCAATCAGCCCCAGCATTTT. This translates into CASSIVKGLNQPQHF. The full variable domain, in which reference TRBV19 and TRBJ1-5 provide the parts outside the CDR3, is DGGITQSPKYLFRKEGQNVTLSCEQNLNHDAMYWYRQDPGQGLRLIYYSQIVNDFQKGDIAEGYSVSREKKESFPLTVTSAQKNPTAFYLCASSIVKGLNQPQHFGDGTRLSIL.

V and J are TRBV2 and TRBJ2-2; 8 nucleotides match TRBD2. V lost 4 bases and J lost 3; bases outside the gene matches: 7. The germline gives CDR1 SNHLY, CDR2 FYNNEI. The CDR3 is made up of 16 amino acids. The CDR3 coding sequence is TGTGCCAGCAGTGCGGAGGCGGGAGGTCACACCGGGGAGCTGTTTTTT. This translates into CASSAEAGGHTGELFF.

This chain links TRBV10-3 with TRBJ1-4; D may be TRBD1 (6 bases). The germline V and J ends were trimmed by 3 bases and 6 bases, with 8 bases remaining between them. Germline CDR1 ENHRY, CDR2 SYGVKD. The CDR3 extends over 13 amino acids. CDR3: CAISEGGDEKLFF. The DNA for the CDR3 is TGTGCCATCAGTGAAGGGGGGGATGAAAAACTGTTTTTT.